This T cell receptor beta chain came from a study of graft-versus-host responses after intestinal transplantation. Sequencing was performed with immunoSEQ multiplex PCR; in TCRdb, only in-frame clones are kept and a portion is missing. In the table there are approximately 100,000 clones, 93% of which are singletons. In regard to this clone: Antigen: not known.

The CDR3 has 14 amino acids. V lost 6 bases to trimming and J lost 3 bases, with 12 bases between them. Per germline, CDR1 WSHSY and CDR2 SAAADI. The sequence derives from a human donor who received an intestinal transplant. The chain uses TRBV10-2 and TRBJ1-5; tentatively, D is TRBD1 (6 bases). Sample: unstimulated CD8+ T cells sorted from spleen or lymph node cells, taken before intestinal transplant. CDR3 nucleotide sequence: TGCGCCAGCAGGGTTCAGGGGTCCAATCAGCCCCAGCATTTT. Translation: CASRVQGSNQPQHF.